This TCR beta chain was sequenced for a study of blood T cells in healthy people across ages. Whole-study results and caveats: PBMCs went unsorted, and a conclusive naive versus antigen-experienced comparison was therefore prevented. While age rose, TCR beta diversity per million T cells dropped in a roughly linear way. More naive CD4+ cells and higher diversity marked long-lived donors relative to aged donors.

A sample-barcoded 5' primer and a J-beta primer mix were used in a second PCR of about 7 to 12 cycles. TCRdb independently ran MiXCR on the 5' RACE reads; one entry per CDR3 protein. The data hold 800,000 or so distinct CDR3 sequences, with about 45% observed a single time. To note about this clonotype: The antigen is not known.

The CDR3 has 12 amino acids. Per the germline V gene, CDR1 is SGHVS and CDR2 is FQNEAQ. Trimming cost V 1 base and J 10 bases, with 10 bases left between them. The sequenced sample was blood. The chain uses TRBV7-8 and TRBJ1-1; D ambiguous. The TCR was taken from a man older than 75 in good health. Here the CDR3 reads CASSLVLNGAFF. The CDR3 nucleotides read TGTGCCAGCAGCTTAGTACTGAACGGAGCTTTCTTT.